This is a list of T cell receptor beta chains from one sample in a study of shared clonotypes between healthy human individuals. Data came from immunoSEQ multiplex PCR; TCRdb stores just in-frame clones and leaves some out. This table holds 950,000 to 1,300,000 clones, approximately 76% found once. The sequencing input was memory CD4+ T cells sorted from blood. These receptors all stem from a man aged 18 to 29 in good health. Both conserved end residues are part of each CDR3. The D gene is left open where the match is weak. Some rows mark clone size as missing; the rest say once, few, many or name a class of expanded clone.

D	size	V	J	DNA	CDR3
-	-	TRBV11-3	TRBJ2-7	TGTGCCAGCAGCTTAGGGGCGGGGATACTCAACTTC	CASSLGAGILNF
-	-	TRBV27	TRBJ2-7	TGTGCCAGCAGTTTTAGTTTGGGGGGCGTCGAGCAGTACTTC	CASSFSLGGVEQYF
-	-	TRBV27	TRBJ1-2	TGTGCCAGCAGCCCATCGGGGAGGGCCTATGGCTACACCTTC	CASSPSGRAYGYTF
-	-	TRBV5-1	TRBJ2-3	TGCGCCAGCACCCAGCCGGGGAGCGCAGATACGCAGTATTTT	CASTQPGSADTQYF
-	-	TRBV30	TRBJ1-3	TGTGCCTACCAAGGCTCTGGAAACACCATATATTTT	CAYQGSGNTIYF
TRBD1	-	TRBV29-1	TRBJ2-7	TGCAGCGTTGCCGGGACAGGGGGCTACGAGCAGTACTTC	CSVAGTGGYEQYF
TRBD2	-	TRBV10-3	TRBJ2-7	TGTGCCATCAGTGAGGGACTAGCGGGAGCGGGTTACGAGCAGTACTTC	CAISEGLAGAGYEQYF
TRBD1	-	TRBV4-1	TRBJ2-1	TGCGCCAGCAGCCTCACTCAGGACAGGTCCTACAATGAGCAGTTCTTC	CASSLTQDRSYNEQFF
-	-	TRBV5-1	TRBJ2-1	TGCGCCAGCAGCGGCTGGCGGGACTCCTACAATGAGCAGTTCTTC	CASSGWRDSYNEQFF
-	-	TRBV7-8	TRBJ2-7	TGTGCCAGCAGCGCCACTCCTCGGGACTACGAGCAGTACTTC	CASSATPRDYEQYF
TRBD1	-	TRBV7-9	TRBJ1-2	TGTGCCAGCAGCTTGGGCCCCACAGGGGCGAACTATGGCTACACCTTC	CASSLGPTGANYGYTF
TRBD2	few	TRBV5-1	TRBJ2-3	TGCGCCAGCAGCCAAGCGGGAACAGATACGCAGTATTTT	CASSQAGTDTQYF
TRBD1	-	TRBV6-5	TRBJ2-7	TGTGCCAGCAGCCCCACCAGGGACAGGGGAAACGAGCAGTACTTC	CASSPTRDRGNEQYF
-	few	TRBV27	TRBJ1-5	TGTGCCAGCAGTTTATCCAGGGCGAGCAATCAGCCCCAGCATTTT	CASSLSRASNQPQHF
TRBD1	-	TRBV28	TRBJ1-6	TGTGCCAGCAGTTCCCCGGAAGGGACAGTCAATTCACCCCTCCACTTT	CASSSPEGTVNSPLHF
TRBD2	few	TRBV4-1	TRBJ2-1	TGCGCCAGCAGCCAAAGGACTAGCGGGCCCAATGAGCAGTTCTTC	CASSQRTSGPNEQFF
TRBD1	many	TRBV28	TRBJ1-5	TGTGCCAGCAACCAGTGGGGACAGGTTATACAGCCCCAGCATTTT	CASNQWGQVIQPQHF
-	-	TRBV2	TRBJ2-1	TGTGCCAGCAGTGATCAGCTTTACAATGAGCAGTTCTTC	CASSDQLYNEQFF
-	-	TRBV2	TRBJ1-4	TGTGCCAGCAGTGAAGCGCGGGCAACTAATGAAAAACTGTTTTTT	CASSEARATNEKLFF
TRBD1	-	TRBV9	TRBJ1-1	TGTGCCAGCAGCGTAGAGGGGACAGGGGGCACTGAAGCTTTCTTT	CASSVEGTGGTEAFF
-	-	TRBV11-2	TRBJ1-6	TGTGCCAGCAGCTTAGCGTTGACAATTCCAAATTCACCCCTCCACTTT	CASSLALTIPNSPLHF
TRBD1	-	TRBV13	TRBJ1-3	TGTGCCAGCAGCTTAGGCAGGGGGATCTCTGGAAACACCATATATTTT	CASSLGRGISGNTIYF
-	-	TRBV27	TRBJ1-2	TGTGCCAGCAGTTTTCTATACGGGTCTAACTATGGCTACACCTTC	CASSFLYGSNYGYTF
-	-	TRBV2	TRBJ1-2	TGTGCCAGCAGTGAAGCGACCGGAAAGAAGGGATATGGCTACACCTTC	CASSEATGKKGYGYTF
-	-	TRBV14	TRBJ1-1	TGTGCCAGCAGACAGACAGGACTTTACACTGAAGCTTTCTTT	CASRQTGLYTEAFF
TRBD1	few	TRBV15	TRBJ1-2	TGTGCCACCAGCAGGGGACAGAACTATGGCTACACCTTC	CATSRGQNYGYTF
-	once	TRBV5-1	TRBJ2-1	TGCGCCAGCAGCCGGGACGTCGGTAATGAGCAGTTCTTC	CASSRDVGNEQFF
-	-	TRBV5-1	TRBJ2-7	TGCGCCAGCAGCCCCGGGACGTCCAGCTCCTACGAGCAGTACTTC	CASSPGTSSSYEQYF
-	-	TRBV11-2	TRBJ2-4	TGTGCCAGCAGCCAATTCCGGGACATTCAGTACTTC	CASSQFRDIQYF
TRBD1	-	TRBV25-1	TRBJ2-3	TGTGCCAGCAGTGAGCCCCGGACAGGGTTGTTCACAGATACGCAGTATTTT	CASSEPRTGLFTDTQYF
TRBD1	once	TRBV5-1	TRBJ2-5	TGCGCCAGCAGCAATTCACCCGGGACAGGGGCCCAAGAGACCCAGTACTTC	CASSNSPGTGAQETQYF
TRBD1	-	TRBV7-9	TRBJ2-2	TGTGCCAGCAGCTTGGGACAGGGGGACACCGGGGAGCTGTTTTTT	CASSLGQGDTGELFF